A selection of T cell receptor beta chains follows, all from one sample in a study of graft-versus-host responses after intestinal transplantation. Here immunoSEQ multiplex PCR was the method, and the copy in TCRdb shows in-frame clones only, minus some. The sample contains about 13,000 clones, around 30% of which appear only once. Specimen: alloreactive CD8+ T cells from a mixed lymphocyte reaction culture, collected before intestinal transplant. The receptor source for this set is a human patient who received an intestinal transplant. Both conserved end residues are part of each CDR3. A D gene is named only where the DNA matches it firmly. Clone size is shown for a subset of rows, as once, few, many or a class of expanded clone.

D gene: NA; V gene: TRBV6-8; J gene: TRBJ1-6; clone size: NA; CDR3 DNA: TGTGCCAGCAGTGAAATGGAGGCAGGTGGTTCACCCCTCCACTTT; CDR3 protein: CASSEMEAGGSPLHF
D gene: NA; V gene: TRBV6-6; J gene: TRBJ2-3; clone size: medium-sized; CDR3 DNA: TGTGCCAGCAGTTACTGGGGGGACACAGATACGCAGTATTTT; CDR3 protein: CASSYWGDTDTQYF
D gene: TRBD1; V gene: TRBV6-1; J gene: TRBJ2-7; clone size: few; CDR3 DNA: TGTGCCAGCAGTGAAGGGGGGACAGGGTGGGGGTGGGAGCAGTACTTC; CDR3 protein: CASSEGGTGWGWEQYF
D gene: NA; V gene: TRBV7-8; J gene: TRBJ2-6; clone size: medium-sized; CDR3 DNA: TGTGCCAGCAGCCCCCGGGACACCCTCTCTGGGGCCAACGTCCTGACTTTC; CDR3 protein: CASSPRDTLSGANVLTF
D gene: NA; V gene: TRBV6-4; J gene: TRBJ2-3; clone size: NA; CDR3 DNA: TGTGCCAACATAACGGGCACTCGCACAGATACGCAGTATTTT; CDR3 protein: CANITGTRTDTQYF
D gene: NA; V gene: TRBV6-6; J gene: TRBJ1-1; clone size: few; CDR3 DNA: TGTGCCAGCAGTTACTCGGTCGGAAGCACTGAAGCTTTCTTT; CDR3 protein: CASSYSVGSTEAFF
D gene: TRBD2; V gene: TRBV6-1; J gene: TRBJ2-3; clone size: NA; CDR3 DNA: TGTGCCAGCAGTTGGACTAGCGGCACAGATACGCAGTATTTT; CDR3 protein: CASSWTSGTDTQYF
D gene: NA; V gene: TRBV4-1; J gene: TRBJ2-7; clone size: NA; CDR3 DNA: TGCGCCAGCAGCCAAGATCCGGTCGGGGCTAGCTCCTACGAGCAGTACTTC; CDR3 protein: CASSQDPVGASSYEQYF
D gene: NA; V gene: TRBV11-2; J gene: TRBJ1-1; clone size: NA; CDR3 DNA: TGTGCCAGCAGCTTAGACCCGGGAGGGGAGAGTGAAGCTTTCTTT; CDR3 protein: CASSLDPGGESEAFF
D gene: TRBD2; V gene: TRBV19; J gene: TRBJ2-1; clone size: medium-sized; CDR3 DNA: TGTGCCAGTAGTATTCGACTAGCGGGAACCTCAGTTGAGCAGTTCTTC; CDR3 protein: CASSIRLAGTSVEQFF
D gene: NA; V gene: TRBV28; J gene: TRBJ2-2; clone size: NA; CDR3 DNA: TGTGCCAGCAGTTTAGATGGCACGAACACCGGGGAGCTGTTTTTT; CDR3 protein: CASSLDGTNTGELFF
D gene: NA; V gene: TRBV19; J gene: TRBJ2-1; clone size: NA; CDR3 DNA: TGTGCCAGTAGTATCTCCCTTTACAATGAGCAGTTCTTC; CDR3 protein: CASSISLYNEQFF
D gene: NA; V gene: TRBV4-1; J gene: TRBJ2-7; clone size: medium-sized; CDR3 DNA: TGCGCCAGCAGCCTCCGGGACTTAAACTCCTACGAGCAGTACTTC; CDR3 protein: CASSLRDLNSYEQYF
D gene: NA; V gene: TRBV4-2; J gene: TRBJ2-7; clone size: NA; CDR3 DNA: TGTGCCAGCAGCCAAGAGCCCGGGGGTGGGGTCTACGAGCAGTACTTC; CDR3 protein: CASSQEPGGGVYEQYF
D gene: NA; V gene: TRBV29-1; J gene: TRBJ2-5; clone size: NA; CDR3 DNA: TGCAGCGTTGAAGGTCTACAGGGTACCCAAGAGACCCAGTACTTC; CDR3 protein: CSVEGLQGTQETQYF
D gene: NA; V gene: TRBV27; J gene: TRBJ1-5; clone size: few; CDR3 DNA: TGTGCCAGCAGTTTATGGGGCAATCAGCCCCAGCATTTT; CDR3 protein: CASSLWGNQPQHF
D gene: NA; V gene: TRBV2; J gene: TRBJ1-4; clone size: medium-sized; CDR3 DNA: TGTGCCAGCAGTGGCCTTAATGAAAAACTGTTTTTT; CDR3 protein: CASSGLNEKLFF
D gene: TRBD1; V gene: TRBV19; J gene: TRBJ1-6; clone size: NA; CDR3 DNA: TGTGCCAGTAGTAGGGGGCCCGAGCAGGACAGGAATTCACCCCTCCACTTT; CDR3 protein: CASSRGPEQDRNSPLHF
D gene: TRBD2; V gene: TRBV28; J gene: TRBJ2-7; clone size: few; CDR3 DNA: TGTGCCAGCAGTCTCGGACTAGCGGGAGGGTACTACGAGCAGTACTTC; CDR3 protein: CASSLGLAGGYYEQYF
D gene: NA; V gene: TRBV19; J gene: TRBJ1-4; clone size: large; CDR3 DNA: TGTGCCAGTTCAATTTCCGGGGCCGGGGGTGAAAAACTGTTTTTT; CDR3 protein: CASSISGAGGEKLFF
D gene: TRBD1; V gene: TRBV10-3; J gene: TRBJ1-5; clone size: NA; CDR3 DNA: TGTGCCATCAGTTCCTCAGGGGGCAGACAGCCCCAGCATTTT; CDR3 protein: CAISSSGGRQPQHF
D gene: NA; V gene: TRBV11-2; J gene: TRBJ1-6; clone size: medium-sized; CDR3 DNA: TGTGCCAGCAGCGGTACAGGGAGCTCCTATAATTCACCCCTCCACTTT; CDR3 protein: CASSGTGSSYNSPLHF
D gene: NA; V gene: TRBV5-6; J gene: TRBJ1-2; clone size: NA; CDR3 DNA: TGTGCCAGCAGCTTGAGGGGGAGACTACCGATCTATGGCTACACCTTC; CDR3 protein: CASSLRGRLPIYGYTF
D gene: NA; V gene: TRBV5-1; J gene: TRBJ2-5; clone size: NA; CDR3 DNA: TGCGCCAGCAGCCCGGGGGACGGACTCCAGTACTTC; CDR3 protein: CASSPGDGLQYF
D gene: NA; V gene: TRBV29-1; J gene: TRBJ1-2; clone size: NA; CDR3 DNA: TGCAGCGCCGGACAGAGGGTACCCTATGGCTACACCTTC; CDR3 protein: CSAGQRVPYGYTF
D gene: TRBD2; V gene: TRBV28; J gene: TRBJ2-5; clone size: NA; CDR3 DNA: TGTGCCAGCAGTTCCGCGTGGGAGACTAGCGGGAGGCAAGAGACCCAGTACTTC; CDR3 protein: CASSSAWETSGRQETQYF
D gene: TRBD1; V gene: TRBV27; J gene: TRBJ2-1; clone size: NA; CDR3 DNA: TGTGCCAGCAAACTAATGACAGGGGGTCCCCTCAATGAGCAGTTCTTC; CDR3 protein: CASKLMTGGPLNEQFF
D gene: TRBD1; V gene: TRBV19; J gene: TRBJ2-7; clone size: few; CDR3 DNA: TGTGCCAGTAGTCCGGGGACAGGGGCCTACGAGCAGTACTTC; CDR3 protein: CASSPGTGAYEQYF
D gene: TRBD2; V gene: TRBV4-1; J gene: TRBJ2-3; clone size: NA; CDR3 DNA: TGCGCCAGCAGCCAAGAATCAAGCGGGGTCACAGATACGCAGTATTTT; CDR3 protein: CASSQESSGVTDTQYF
D gene: NA; V gene: TRBV9; J gene: TRBJ1-2; clone size: NA; CDR3 DNA: TGTGCCAGCAGCGTAGGGGGGTTTAACTATGGCTACACCTTC; CDR3 protein: CASSVGGFNYGYTF
D gene: NA; V gene: TRBV2; J gene: TRBJ2-4; clone size: NA; CDR3 DNA: TGTGCCAGCAGTGAAGCGCTCTGGAGGGGGCGGAACCCGGGGAACATTCAGTACTTC; CDR3 protein: CASSEALWRGRNPGNIQYF